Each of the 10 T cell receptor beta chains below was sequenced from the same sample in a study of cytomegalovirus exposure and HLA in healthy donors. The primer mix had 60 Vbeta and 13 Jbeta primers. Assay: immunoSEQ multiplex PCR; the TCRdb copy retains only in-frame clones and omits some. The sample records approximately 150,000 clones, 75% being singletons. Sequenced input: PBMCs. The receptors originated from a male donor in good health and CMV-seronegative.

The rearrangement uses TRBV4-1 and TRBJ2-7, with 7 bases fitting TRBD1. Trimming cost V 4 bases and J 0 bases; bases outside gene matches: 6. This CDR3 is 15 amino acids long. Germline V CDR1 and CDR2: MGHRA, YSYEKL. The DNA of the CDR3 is TGCGCCAGCAGCCGGCCGGGACAGAGCTCCTACGAGCAGTACTTC. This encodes CASSRPGQSSYEQYF.

CDR3 coding DNA: TGTGCCATCAGTGCTCCGCCCGGGACAGGGACAGATACGCAGTATTTT. Translated: CAISAPPGTGTDTQYF. The V and J genes are TRBV10-3 and TRBJ2-3; 9 positions match TRBD1. This CDR3 has 16 residues. Trimming took 4 bases from V and 3 from J; bases not matched to a gene: 8. Germline loops: CDR1 ENHRY, CDR2 SYGVKD.

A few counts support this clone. CDR3: CASSLEGGVAYYEQYF. CDR3 sequence (DNA): TGTGCCAGCAGCTTAGAAGGAGGGGTAGCGTACTACGAGCAGTACTTC. This chain links TRBV7-2 with TRBJ2-7; D perhaps matches TRBD2 (6 bases). This CDR3 spans 16 amino acids. V dropped 1 base and J dropped 3 bases, with 16 bases sitting between them. Germline V gene data show CDR1 as SGHTA and CDR2 as FQGNSA. Full variable domain (remainder filled in from reference TRBV7-2 and TRBJ2-7): GAGVSQSPSNKVTEKGKDVELRCDPISGHTALYWYRQSLGQGLEFLIYFQGNSAPDKSGLPSDRFSAERTGGSVSTLTIQRTQQEDSAVYLCASSLEGGVAYYEQYFGPGTRLTVT.

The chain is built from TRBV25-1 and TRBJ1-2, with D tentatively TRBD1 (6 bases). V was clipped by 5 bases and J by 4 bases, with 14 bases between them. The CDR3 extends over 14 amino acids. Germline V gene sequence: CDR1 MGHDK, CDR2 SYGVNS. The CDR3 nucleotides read TGTGCCAGCAGTAAAGTGGGGGCCTTCTATGGCTACACCTTC. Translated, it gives CASSKVGAFYGYTF.

Written as DNA, the CDR3 is TGTGCCAGCACCGGACTAGCGGGAGCGAACACCGGGGAGCTGTTTTTT. Translated, it gives CASTGLAGANTGELFF. The chain recombines TRBV28 with TRBJ2-2, with TRBD2 matching 13 bases. CDR1 is MDHEN and CDR2 is SYDVKM in the germline V gene. There are 16 residues in the CDR3. Trimming took 7 bases from V and 0 from J; bases not matched to a gene: 2.

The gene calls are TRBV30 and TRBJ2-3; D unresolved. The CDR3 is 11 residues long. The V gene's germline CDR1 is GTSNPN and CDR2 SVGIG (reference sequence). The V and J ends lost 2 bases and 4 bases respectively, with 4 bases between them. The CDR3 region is CAWSPADTQYF. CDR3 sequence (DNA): TGTGCCTGGAGTCCGGCAGATACGCAGTATTTT.

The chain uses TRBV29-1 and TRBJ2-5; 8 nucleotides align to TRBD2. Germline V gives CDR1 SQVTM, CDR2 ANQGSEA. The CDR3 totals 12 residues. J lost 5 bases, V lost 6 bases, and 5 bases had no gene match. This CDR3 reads CSVRAGDETQYF. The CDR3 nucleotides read TGCAGCGTACGAGCGGGAGACGAGACCCAGTACTTC. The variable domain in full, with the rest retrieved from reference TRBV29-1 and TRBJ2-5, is SAVISQKPSRDICQRGTSLTIQCQVDSQVTMMFWYRQQPGQSLTLIATANQGSEATYESGFVIDKFPISRPNLTFSTLTVSNMSPEDSSIYLCSVRAGDETQYFGPGTRLLVL.

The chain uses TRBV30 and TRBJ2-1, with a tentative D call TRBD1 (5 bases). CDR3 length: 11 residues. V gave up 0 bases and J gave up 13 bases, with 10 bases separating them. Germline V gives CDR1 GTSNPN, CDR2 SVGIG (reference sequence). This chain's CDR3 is CAWSVRGHQFF. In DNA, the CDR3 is TGTGCCTGGAGTGTTAGGGGTCATCAGTTCTTC.

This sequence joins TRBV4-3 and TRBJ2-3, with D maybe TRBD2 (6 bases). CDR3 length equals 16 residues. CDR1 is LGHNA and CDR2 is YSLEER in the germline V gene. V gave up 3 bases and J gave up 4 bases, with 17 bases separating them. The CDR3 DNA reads TGCGCCAGCAGCCAGTGGCCCGGGGAGGAGGCAGATACGCAGTATTTT. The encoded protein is CASSQWPGEEADTQYF.

The DNA of the CDR3 is TGCAGCGCGACCGGAGCCTACGAGCAGTACTTC. It codes for CSATGAYEQYF. The V call is TRBV29-1, the J call TRBJ2-7; unclear D gene. The germline gives CDR1 SQVTM, CDR2 ANQGSEA. Trimming left V 7 bases short and J 2 bases short, with 9 bases between. The CDR3 totals 11 residues.